The 19 T cell receptor beta chains given below trace back to one sample, sequenced in a study of CD8 T cells in Susac syndrome. RNA was extracted with the RNeasy kit, and a quantity of about 0.45 to 1 ug was reverse transcribed using random hexamers. TCRdb ran MiXCR on the immunoSEQ multiplex PCR reads and lists one entry per CDR3 protein. This sample has under 200,000 distinct CDR3 sequences; about 91% occur once, and the top ten carry 0.08%. Input material: CD4+ T cells from PBMCs. The receptors shown here come from a human donor in good health.

The chain joins TRBV28 to TRBJ1-1; D not certain. V was cut by 3 bases and J by 0 bases, with 5 bases left in between. CDR1 MDHEN and CDR2 SYDVKM come from the germline V gene. The CDR3 consists of 13 residues. Here the CDR3 reads CASSFVLNTEAFF. In nucleotides, the CDR3 is TGTGCCAGCAGTTTCGTACTGAACACTGAAGCTTTCTTT. Together with reference TRBV28 and TRBJ1-1, the CDR3 gives the full variable domain: DVKVTQSSRYLVKRTGEKVFLECVQDMDHENMFWYRQDPGLGLRLIYFSYDVKMKEKGDIPEGYSVSREKKERFSLILESASTNQTSMYLCASSFVLNTEAFFGQGTRLTVV.

J is TRBJ2-3 and V is TRBV5-1; D is ambiguous. This CDR3 is built from 15 residues. Germline V gene lookup returns CDR1 SGHRS and CDR2 YFSETQ. Deletions cut 2 bases from V and 2 bases from J, with 12 bases between. The CDR3 DNA sequence: TGCGCCAGCAGCTTTTCTCCGTCAGACACAGATACGCAGTATTTT. Its protein is CASSFSPSDTDTQYF.

The V gene is TRBV6-6, the J gene TRBJ2-5; D not certain. This CDR3 spans 12 amino acids. V was trimmed by 5 bases and J by 7 bases, leaving 11 bases between them. CDR1 and CDR2 from the germline V gene are MNHNY and SVGAGI (reference sequence). CDR3 amino acids: CASSPSGGTQYF. Here the CDR3 DNA reads TGTGCCAGCAGTCCATCGGGCGGGACCCAGTACTTC.

J is TRBJ2-5 and V is TRBV11-2; D gene ambiguous. The V gene lost 4 bases and the J gene lost 2 bases, with 8 bases spanning the gap. In germline, CDR1 is SGHAT, CDR2 FQNNGV. The length of the CDR3 is 13 residues. CDR3 nucleotides: TGTGCCAGCAGCTACGGACGGCAAGAGACCCAGTACTTC. Residues: CASSYGRQETQYF.

The chain combines TRBV19 with TRBJ2-7, with D possibly matching TRBD1 (5 bases). Trimming took 3 bases from V and 2 from J, leaving 14 bases between them. Germline CDR1 and CDR2: LNHDA and SQIVND (reference sequence). The CDR3 length is 15 residues. CDR3: CASSIAQGRTYEQYF. DNA for the CDR3: TGTGCCAGTAGTATTGCGCAGGGAAGGACCTACGAGCAGTACTTC.

Only a few counts were recorded for this clonotype. The chain recombines TRBV12-3 or TRBV12-4 with TRBJ2-5; 10 nucleotides match TRBD1. With 5 bases clipped from V and 2 bases from J, the junction kept 2 bases outside the gene matches. This CDR3 contains 14 residues. The DNA for the CDR3 is TGTGCCAGCAGTCGGACAGGGGGACAAGAGACCCAGTACTTC. The encoded protein is CASSRTGGQETQYF.

The V call is TRBV2, the J call TRBJ1-5; D not certain. This CDR3 is 15 amino acids long. CDR1 is SNHLY and CDR2 is FYNNEI in the germline V gene. The germline V and J ends were trimmed by 5 bases and 2 bases, with 13 bases remaining between them. The chain's CDR3 is CASSRNSGGNQPQHF. CDR3 coding DNA: TGTGCCAGCAGTCGGAACTCAGGAGGCAATCAGCCCCAGCATTTT.

This clonotype was detected only once. The junction and the germline gene differ at one end; a read error may be behind it. V usage is TRBV7-6 and J usage is TRBJ2-5; 10 bases map to TRBD1. Germline V gene data show CDR1 as SGHVS and CDR2 as FNYEAQ. There are 13 residues in the CDR3. This CDR3 reads CASSLRTGGDPDF. In DNA, the CDR3 is TGTGCCAGCAGCCTTCGGACAGGGGGAGACCCTGACTTC.

The chain uses TRBV12-5 and TRBJ2-3, with D possibly being TRBD2 (6 bases). The V and J ends lost 6 bases and 5 bases respectively, with 15 bases between them. Germline loops: CDR1 LGHNT, CDR2 FRNRAP. CDR3 length equals 14 residues. The CDR3 DNA reads TGTGCTAGTGGCCGGGACTCGCAACTAGATACGCAGTATTTT. Translating it yields CASGRDSQLDTQYF.

The chain combines TRBV20-1 with TRBJ1-1; 7 nucleotides align to TRBD1. Losses at the gene ends were 6 bases for V and 0 bases for J; bases not matched to a gene: 4. The CDR3 is 13 amino acids. Germline values: CDR1 DFQATT, CDR2 SNEGSKA (reference sequence). The chain's CDR3 is CSAHRGMNTEAFF. DNA of the CDR3: TGCAGTGCCCACAGGGGCATGAACACTGAAGCTTTCTTT.

The chain has TRBV2 and TRBJ1-1; D possibly corresponds to TRBD1 (6 bases). V was trimmed by 7 bases and J by 2 bases, leaving 11 bases between them. CDR3 length equals 13 residues. The germline V gene encodes CDR1 SNHLY and CDR2 FYNNEI. CDR3 loop: CASKVDSNTEAFF. The CDR3, as DNA: TGTGCCAGCAAGGTGGACAGTAACACTGAAGCTTTCTTT.

The chain carries TRBV5-1 and TRBJ1-4; 7 bases match TRBD1. CDR1 is SGHRS and CDR2 is YFSETQ in the germline V gene. The CDR3 spans 12 residues. The V gene end was trimmed by 4 bases and the J gene end by 16 bases; junction bases not matched to a gene: 10. The CDR3 region is CASSPGTDGWFF. CDR3 coding DNA: TGCGCCAGCAGCCCCGGGACAGATGGTTGGTTTTTT.

The rearrangement uses TRBV2 and TRBJ1-2, with 8 nucleotides matching TRBD1. Germline V lookup: CDR1 SNHLY, CDR2 FYNNEI. The CDR3 length is 12 residues. Trimming cost V 6 bases and J 12 bases; bases outside gene matches: 9. The CDR3 loop is CASRVDREINTF. The CDR3 DNA reads as TGTGCCAGCAGAGTGGACAGGGAAATCAACACCTTC. The full variable domain, with the rest looked up from reference TRBV2 and TRBJ1-2, is EPEVTQTPSHQVTQMGQEVILRCVPISNHLYFYWYRQILGQKVEFLVSFYNNEISEKSEIFDDQFSVERPDGSNFTLKIRSTKLEDSAMYFCASRVDREINTFGSGTRLTVV.

This chain connects TRBV5-1 to TRBJ1-1; D might be TRBD1 (5 bases). V lost 4 bases and J 1 base, leaving 8 bases between the germline ends. The CDR3 loop spans 13 amino acids. Germline V lookup: CDR1 SGHRS, CDR2 YFSETQ. The CDR3 DNA follows: TGCGCCAGCAGCAAGGGACGGAACACTGAAGCTTTCTTT. This codes for CASSKGRNTEAFF.

The V call is TRBV18, the J call TRBJ2-3; D gene ambiguous. Germline CDR1 KGHSH, CDR2 LQKENI. This CDR3 spans 15 amino acids. Trimming took 6 bases from V and 3 from J, leaving 16 bases between them. The CDR3 DNA sequence: TGTGCCAGCTCGTTAAGGTACAGAGATACAGATACGCAGTATTTT. Its protein is CASSLRYRDTDTQYF.

The rearrangement uses TRBV2 and TRBJ2-7; no clear D. The germline gives CDR1 SNHLY, CDR2 FYNNEI. Trimming shortened V by 6 bases and J by 13 bases, and 16 bases separated the two germline ends. The CDR3 has 11 amino acids. For the CDR3, the DNA is TGTGCCAGCAGCGACGCCCTGGTGGAATACTTC. It encodes CASSDALVEYF.

The CDR3 protein is CSARKGQDTQYF. CDR3 nucleotides: TGCAGTGCTAGAAAGGGTCAAGATACGCAGTATTTT. The chain couples TRBV20-1 to TRBJ2-3; no firm D call. V lost 2 bases to trimming and J lost 5 bases, with 8 bases between them. Germline CDR1 reads DFQATT; CDR2 reads SNEGSKA (reference sequence). This CDR3 region has 12 residues.

This clonotype is a singleton in its sample. A read error may produce the germline difference seen at one junction end. The chain has TRBV12-3 or TRBV12-4 and TRBJ2-2, with D maybe TRBD1 (6 bases). The CDR3 length is 16 residues. CDR3 protein: CASSLGANLNIGELFF. Here the CDR3 DNA reads TGTGCCAGCAGTTTGGGGGCCAACCTTAACATCGGGGAGCTGTTTTTT.

This sequence joins TRBV19 and TRBJ2-5; 9 positions agree with TRBD1. The CDR3 totals 14 residues. Germline CDR1 and CDR2: LNHDA and SQIVND (reference sequence). The junction had 11 bases not matched to a gene; V was cut back by 10 bases and J by 5 bases. CDR3 DNA: TGTGCCACTGGGACAGGGATCTCAAGGGAGACCCAGTACTTC. Amino acid sequence: CATGTGISRETQYF.